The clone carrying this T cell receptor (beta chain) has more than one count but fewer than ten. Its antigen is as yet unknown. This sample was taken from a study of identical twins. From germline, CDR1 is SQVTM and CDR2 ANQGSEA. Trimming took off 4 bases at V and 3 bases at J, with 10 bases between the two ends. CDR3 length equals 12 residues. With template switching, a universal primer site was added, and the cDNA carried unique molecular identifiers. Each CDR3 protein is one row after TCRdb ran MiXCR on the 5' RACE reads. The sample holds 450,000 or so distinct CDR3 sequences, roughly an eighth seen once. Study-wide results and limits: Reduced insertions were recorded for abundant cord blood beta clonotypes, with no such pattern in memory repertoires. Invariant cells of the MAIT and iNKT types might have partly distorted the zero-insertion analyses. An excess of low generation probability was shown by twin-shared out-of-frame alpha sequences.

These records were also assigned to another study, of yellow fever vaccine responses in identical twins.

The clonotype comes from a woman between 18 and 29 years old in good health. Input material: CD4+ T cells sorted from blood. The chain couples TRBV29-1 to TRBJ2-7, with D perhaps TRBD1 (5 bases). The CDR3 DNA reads TGCAGCGTTGCACAGGTCGACTACGAGCAGTACTTC. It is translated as CSVAQVDYEQYF.